The 30 T cell receptor beta chains presented below share a single source sample, sequenced in a study of T-cell memory formation after mild COVID-19. TCRdb passed the 5' RACE reads through MiXCR, listing each CDR3 protein once. The sample lists about 190,000 distinct CDR3 sequences, approximately 30% occurring once. The specimen was PBMCs or a T cell subset sorted from them (not recorded which). The receptors were sampled from an adult woman who had mild COVID-19 (a few samples of this study predate the infection). Cell type and time point are not known.

This clonotype was found a few times. V is TRBV9 and J is TRBJ1-5; 8 nucleotides align to TRBD1. Germline V gene data show CDR1 as SGDLS and CDR2 as YYNGEE. With V trimmed by 4 bases and J by 6 bases, 12 bases remained unmatched. The CDR3 has 16 residues. In DNA, the CDR3 is TGTGCCAGCAGCCCTTCCCTCGGACAGGGTGGTCAGCCCCAGCATTTT. This sequence encodes CASSPSLGQGGQPQHF.

The V gene is TRBV29-1, the J gene TRBJ2-2; 9 positions agree with TRBD2. Germline CDR1 and CDR2: SQVTM and ANQGSEA. J lost 1 base, V lost 4 bases, and 4 bases had no gene match. This CDR3 spans 15 amino acids. The CDR3 region has the DNA TGCAGCGTTGTGCGGGGGGGGATGAACACCGGGGAGCTGTTTTTT. It translates to CSVVRGGMNTGELFF.

The chain has TRBV7-3 and TRBJ1-6; D gene uncertain. The germline V gene encodes CDR1 SGHTA and CDR2 FQGTGA. V lost 5 bases and J 7 bases, leaving 15 bases between the germline ends. CDR3 length: 15 residues. The CDR3 loop reads CASSPEGGGNSPLHF. In DNA, the CDR3 is TGTGCCAGCAGCCCCGAGGGAGGTGGGAATTCACCCCTCCACTTT.

The chain has TRBV7-9 and TRBJ2-5; tentatively, D is TRBD1 or TRBD2 (5 bases each). The CDR3 consists of 16 residues. Between the trimmed V and J ends, which lost 7 bases and 2 bases, there was a span of 20 bases. Per germline, CDR1 SEHNR and CDR2 FQNEAQ (reference sequence). This CDR3 is CASNPGGTHLQETQYF. The CDR3 nucleotides read TGTGCCAGCAACCCTGGGGGTACTCACCTACAAGAGACCCAGTACTTC.

This chain joins TRBV4-1 and TRBJ2-7; the D call may be TRBD1 or TRBD2 (5 bases each). V was clipped by 4 bases and J by 3 bases, with 19 bases between them. Germline assignment: CDR1 MGHRA and CDR2 YSYEKL. CDR3 length: 16 amino acids. The CDR3 bases are TGCGCCAGCAGCCTCGAGGGACCGCCTGGGCGCTACGAGCAGTACTTC. Protein: CASSLEGPPGRYEQYF.

This clonotype was detected a few times. The CDR3 coding sequence is TGTGCCAGCAGCCAAGGGTTCCTCTGGCTGGACAGCAGCACAGATACGCAGTATTTT. It encodes CASSQGFLWLDSSTDTQYF. This chain uses TRBV14 with TRBJ2-3; a weak D match, TRBD1 (6 bases). Germline V gene data show CDR1 as SGHDN and CDR2 as FVKESK. The CDR3 loop spans 19 amino acids. Trimming left V 1 base short and J 0 bases short, with 20 bases between.

The V call is TRBV6-2 or TRBV6-3, the J call TRBJ1-5, with a tentative D call TRBD1 (5 bases). The CDR3 runs 16 residues. CDR1 and CDR2 from the germline V gene are MNHEY and SVGEGT. Trimming took off 7 bases at V and 1 base at J, with 17 bases between the two ends. The CDR3 spells CASTRRGVGSNQPQHF. Written as DNA, the CDR3 is TGTGCCAGCACCCGGAGAGGGGTTGGAAGCAATCAGCCCCAGCATTTT.

The J gene is TRBJ1-5, the V gene TRBV5-1; D possibly corresponds to TRBD1 (6 bases). Germline V gene sequence: CDR1 SGHRS, CDR2 YFSETQ. CDR3 length: 14 amino acids. Trimming removed 0 bases at V and 6 bases at J, with 10 bases between. The CDR3 is CASSLERGGQPQHF. In nucleotides, the CDR3 is TGCGCCAGCAGCTTGGAAAGGGGGGGTCAGCCCCAGCATTTT.

This clonotype was detected ten times or more. This chain joins TRBV5-1 and TRBJ2-3, with D tentatively TRBD2 (5 bases). Trimming shortened V by 3 bases and J by 0 bases, and 14 bases separated the two germline ends. The CDR3 extends over 16 amino acids. CDR1 is SGHRS, CDR2 YFSETQ, per germline. CDR3 loop: CASSSSLPGSTDTQYF. CDR3 nucleotides: TGCGCCAGCAGCTCCAGCCTACCGGGAAGCACAGATACGCAGTATTTT.

This clonotype has a handful of counts. V usage is TRBV7-2 and J usage is TRBJ2-6; weak D call: TRBD2 (5 bases). Germline V gives CDR1 SGHTA, CDR2 FQGNSA. Trimming cost V 6 bases and J 0 bases, with 6 bases left between them. This CDR3 comprises 14 residues. In nucleotides, the CDR3 is TGTGCCAGCAGGACTAACTCTGGGGCCAACGTCCTGACTTTC. This sequence encodes CASRTNSGANVLTF.

J is TRBJ2-2 and V is TRBV29-1; 8 bases map to TRBD1. V lost 7 bases and J lost 7; bases outside the gene matches: 11. This CDR3 has 14 residues. CDR1 SQVTM and CDR2 ANQGSEA come from the germline V gene. CDR3 nucleotide sequence: TGCAGCGCTGGCCCAGGGGGCACGGGCGGGGAGCTGTTTTTT. Translation: CSAGPGGTGGELFF.

The V call is TRBV7-2, the J call TRBJ2-7; D is ambiguous. CDR3 length: 13 amino acids. V shed 2 bases and J shed 6 bases, with 11 bases lying between them. Germline V CDR1 and CDR2: SGHTA, FQGNSA. The CDR3 spells CASSLSPAGEQYF. The CDR3 DNA reads TGTGCCAGCAGCTTAAGCCCCGCCGGCGAGCAGTACTTC. Drawing the rest from reference TRBV7-2 and TRBJ2-7, the complete variable domain is GAGVSQSPSNKVTEKGKDVELRCDPISGHTALYWYRQSLGQGLEFLIYFQGNSAPDKSGLPSDRFSAERTGGSVSTLTIQRTQQEDSAVYLCASSLSPAGEQYFGPGTRLTVT.

J is TRBJ2-7 and V is TRBV6-6, with TRBD1 identical over 9 bases. V lost 2 bases, J lost 2 bases, and 4 bases stayed unmatched. This CDR3 is 15 amino acids long. Germline CDR1 MNHNY, CDR2 SVGAGI (reference sequence). The CDR3: CASSYVDRGAYEQYF. DNA for the CDR3: TGTGCCAGCAGTTACGTAGACAGGGGGGCCTACGAGCAGTACTTC.

The genes are TRBV5-1 and TRBJ2-2; the D gene is possibly TRBD1 (5 bases). CDR3 length: 14 residues. Germline V gene lookup returns CDR1 SGHRS and CDR2 YFSETQ. V was shortened by 3 bases and J by 5 bases, with 11 bases between the two germline ends. DNA for the CDR3: TGCGCCAGCAGCTCGCCCGACAGAACCGGGGAGCTGTTTTTT. It is translated as CASSSPDRTGELFF.

This chain connects TRBV20-1 to TRBJ2-7; D tentatively fits TRBD1 or TRBD2 (5 bases each). This CDR3 contains 14 residues. Deletions cut 6 bases from V and 0 bases from J, with 15 bases between. CDR1 and CDR2 (germline): DFQATT, SNEGSKA (reference sequence). The CDR3 DNA sequence: TGCAGTGCAAAGGGGAGACTTAGCTCCTACGAGCAGTACTTC. Amino acid sequence: CSAKGRLSSYEQYF.

This clonotype was observed a few times. V is TRBV6-2 or TRBV6-3 and J is TRBJ2-3; TRBD2 agrees at 9 bases. The germline V gene encodes CDR1 MNHEY and CDR2 SVGEGT. The J segment lost 2 bases and the V segment lost 4 bases, leaving 7 bases of the junction unmatched. This CDR3 has 16 residues. CDR3 DNA: TGTGCCAGCAGTTTGCTAGCGGGGAGAACCACAGATACGCAGTATTTT. Amino acid sequence: CASSLLAGRTTDTQYF.

This clonotype is a singleton in its sample. The chain is built from TRBV6-5 and TRBJ1-5; D gene ambiguous. CDR3 length equals 13 residues. Germline CDR1 is MNHEY and CDR2 is SVGAGI. V gave up 6 bases and J gave up 0 bases, with 6 bases separating them. The CDR3 nucleotides are TGTGCCAGCAGACCAAATAGCAATCAGCCCCAGCATTTT. Residues: CASRPNSNQPQHF.

The chain joins TRBV5-4 to TRBJ2-5; D is undetermined. Per germline, CDR1 SGHNT and CDR2 YYREEE (reference sequence). CDR3 length: 12 residues. Trimming pared 0 bases from V and 5 bases from J, leaving 5 bases between. CDR3 amino acids: CASSLDLETQYF. The CDR3 coding sequence is TGTGCCAGCAGCTTGGACCTGGAGACCCAGTACTTC.

The gene calls are TRBV15 and TRBJ2-6; D is undetermined. The V gene lost 2 bases and the J gene lost 2 bases, with 4 bases spanning the gap. Germline lookup yields CDR1 LNHNV and CDR2 YYDKDF (reference sequence). CDR3 size: 14 residues. CDR3 loop: CATSRLPGANVLTF. The CDR3 coding sequence is TGTGCCACCAGCAGACTACCTGGGGCCAACGTCCTGACTTTC.

This clonotype was seen more than once but under ten times. The V call is TRBV11-2, the J call TRBJ2-3, with a tentative D call TRBD2 (7 bases). Germline V CDR1 and CDR2: SGHAT, FQNNGV. Deletions cut 0 bases from V and 5 bases from J, with 18 bases between. The CDR3 contains 17 residues. CDR3 in amino acids: CASSLDVWGGGRDTQYF. CDR3 sequence (DNA): TGTGCCAGCAGCTTAGATGTTTGGGGGGGCGGAAGAGATACGCAGTATTTT.

This chain joins TRBV12-3 or TRBV12-4 and TRBJ2-1; 15 bases map to TRBD2. Trimming removed 6 bases from V and 9 bases from J; junction bases left unmatched: 6. The CDR3 consists of 15 residues. The CDR3 coding sequence is TGTGCCAGCAGCCCGGGACTAGCGGGGGGAATTGAGCAGTTCTTC. Translation gives CASSPGLAGGIEQFF.

The CDR3 here is CASSLARTDEQFF. The CDR3 DNA sequence: TGTGCCAGCAGCTTAGCGAGGACCGATGAGCAGTTCTTC. This sequence joins TRBV7-9 and TRBJ2-1; D is unclear. Trimming removed 0 bases from V and 8 bases from J, with 8 bases in between. Germline V gives CDR1 SEHNR, CDR2 FQNEAQ (reference sequence). The CDR3 totals 13 residues.

This chain joins TRBV20-1 and TRBJ2-1; D uncertain. Trimming stripped 0 bases from V and 0 bases from J, with 12 bases between. Germline CDR1 is DFQATT and CDR2 is SNEGSKA (reference sequence). The length of the CDR3 is 16 residues. The CDR3 region is CSARDHGGSSYNEQFF. CDR3 nucleotides: TGCAGTGCTAGAGATCATGGCGGAAGCTCCTACAATGAGCAGTTCTTC.

The CDR3 spells CASSLILGSYEQYF. The CDR3 DNA sequence: TGTGCCAGCAGCTTAATCTTGGGATCCTACGAGCAGTACTTC. The chain is built from TRBV7-2 and TRBJ2-7; D uncertain. In germline, CDR1 is SGHTA, CDR2 FQGNSA. The CDR3 spans 14 residues. V was trimmed by 2 bases and J by 1 base, leaving 9 bases between them.

The chain has TRBV19 and TRBJ2-1, with D perhaps TRBD2 (5 bases). CDR1 and CDR2 from the germline V gene are LNHDA and SQIVND (reference sequence). The CDR3 has 17 residues. V lost 3 bases to trimming and J lost 7 bases, with 22 bases between them. The CDR3 loop reads CASSMRSRPNPGNEQFF. CDR3 DNA: TGTGCCAGTAGTATGAGGTCCCGACCAAATCCGGGGAATGAGCAGTTCTTC.

The V call is TRBV4-3, the J call TRBJ2-5; D ambiguous. The CDR3 sequence is 13 residues long. CDR1 is LGHNA, CDR2 YSLEER, per germline. Trimming left V 0 bases short and J 7 bases short, with 9 bases between. The DNA of the CDR3 is TGCGCCAGCAGCCAAGATAAGGATTGGACCCAGTACTTC. As protein: CASSQDKDWTQYF.

This clonotype has just a few counts. Here the CDR3 reads CASKGGKVVTEAFF. CDR3 bases: TGCGCCAGCAAGGGGGGGAAAGTCGTCACTGAAGCTTTCTTT. This chain joins TRBV5-1 and TRBJ1-1; D is possibly TRBD1 (6 bases). This CDR3 has 14 amino acids. Germline lookup yields CDR1 SGHRS and CDR2 YFSETQ. Deletions cut 6 bases from V and 4 bases from J, with 16 bases between.

This clonotype was seen a few times. The chain couples TRBV11-2 to TRBJ2-6; D unclear. In germline, CDR1 is SGHAT, CDR2 FQNNGV. Between the trimmed V and J ends, which lost 1 base and 18 bases, there was a span of 10 bases. The CDR3 is 11 amino acids. CDR3 coding DNA: TGTGCCAGCAGCTTAGGTACACAGCCGACTTTC. Translation: CASSLGTQPTF.

This chain links TRBV7-9 with TRBJ1-1; no reliable D call. CDR1 SEHNR and CDR2 FQNEAQ come from the germline V gene (reference sequence). Trimming took 8 bases from V and 3 from J, leaving 16 bases between them. The CDR3 is 14 residues long. CDR3 region: CASYDRRPDTEAFF. CDR3 DNA: TGTGCCAGCTACGATCGCAGGCCGGACACTGAAGCTTTCTTT. The full variable domain, with the rest looked up from reference TRBV7-9 and TRBJ1-1, is DTGVSQNPRHKITKRGQNVTFRCDPISEHNRLYWYRQTLGQGPEFLTYFQNEAQLEKSRLLSDRFSAERPKGSFSTLEIQRTEQGDSAMYLCASYDRRPDTEAFFGQGTRLTVV.

This clonotype has a handful of counts. The CDR3 region has the DNA TGTGCCACCAGCAGAGATGGGCTCGACAGGGGAGGTGAAAAACTGTTTTTT. Translation: CATSRDGLDRGGEKLFF. This chain connects TRBV15 to TRBJ1-4; 8 nucleotides line up with TRBD1. The CDR3 length is 17 residues. Trimming took 0 bases from V and 7 from J; bases not matched to a gene: 10. Germline CDR1 and CDR2: LNHNV and YYDKDF (reference sequence).